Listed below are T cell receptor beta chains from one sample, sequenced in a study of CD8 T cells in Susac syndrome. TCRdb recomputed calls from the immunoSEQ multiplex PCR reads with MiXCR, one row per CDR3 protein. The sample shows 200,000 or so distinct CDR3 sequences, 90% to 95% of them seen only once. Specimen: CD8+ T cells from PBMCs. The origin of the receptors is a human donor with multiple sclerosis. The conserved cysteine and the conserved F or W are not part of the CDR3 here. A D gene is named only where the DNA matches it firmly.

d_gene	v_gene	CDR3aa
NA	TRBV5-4	ASSLRGWGAEAF
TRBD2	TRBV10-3	AIGGLARNEQF
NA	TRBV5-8	ASSPPPGYYT
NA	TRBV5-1	ASRHETGPYEQY
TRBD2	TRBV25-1	ASSELASGGEQY
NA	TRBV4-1	ASSQEMQGSGELF
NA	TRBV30	AWSVPGTEAF
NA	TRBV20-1	SARGIGIEAF
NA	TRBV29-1	SVLDNNEQF
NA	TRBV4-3	ASSQPVPSSRSPEGAQY
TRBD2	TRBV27	ASSLLAGVSETQY
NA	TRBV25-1	ASRLDRLGGEQY
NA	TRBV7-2	ASSPAVSRITSPLH
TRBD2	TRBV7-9	ASSLGGRDEQF
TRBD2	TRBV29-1	SGSGGALYEQF
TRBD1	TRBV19	ASSIDWTGGYGYT
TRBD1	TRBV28	ASTYAQGDGYT
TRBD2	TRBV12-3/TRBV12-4	ASSLERGTPY
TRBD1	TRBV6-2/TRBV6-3	ASSYPGTAKETQY
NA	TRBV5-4	ASTPSGLGD
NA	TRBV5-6	ASKASGTEAF
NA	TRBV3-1	ASSQGSYGTAFNEQF
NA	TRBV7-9	ASSYPGNEQY
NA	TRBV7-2	ASSLWYNMNTEAF
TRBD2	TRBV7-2	ASSPYKGLALFYNEQF
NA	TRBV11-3	ASSRKMNTEAF
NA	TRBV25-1	ASSLPGKAGAF
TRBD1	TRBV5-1	ASSLGTGIPSLGNTGELF
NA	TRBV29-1	SVVSSGANVLT
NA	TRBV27	ASSFLTGNFQETQY
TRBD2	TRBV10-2	ASSESTRPSGHH
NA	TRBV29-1	SVTGGEGEQY
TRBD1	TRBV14	ASSATGTGNTEAF
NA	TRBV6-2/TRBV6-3	ASRSGTPLGLPQKMSWF
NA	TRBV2	ASSGQGKYNQPQH
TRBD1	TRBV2	ASSQTGNPNNEQF
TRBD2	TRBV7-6	ASSPPGGGEQY
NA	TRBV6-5	ASRSPLSANVLT
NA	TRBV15	ATSREESGYT
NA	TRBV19	ASSMGTADGYT